These 30 T cell receptor beta chains were all obtained from the same sample, sequenced in a study of vaccination and CD4 T cells after COVID-19. Their recognized antigens are unknown. The Oncomine TCR Beta short-read assay was what sequenced the DNA obtained from cultured CD4+ T cells. Genomic DNA was isolated from CD4+ T cells that had been cultured. TCRdb reanalysed the PCR reads using MiXCR and keeps one entry per CDR3 protein. The repertoire includes 9,000 to 10,000 distinct CDR3 sequences, roughly a third of them detected once, and 20% to 25% sits in the top ten. Documented treatment: roughly 10-day PBMC culture with coronavirus spike peptide pools or control peptides (ViraFEST assay). An unexposed donor provided the CD4+ T cells, which were collected before the COVID-19 pandemic (2011-2018). Sequenced sample: CD4+ T cells from blood, cultured in vitro. All receptors derive from a human donor in good health.

This clonotype is termed hyperexpanded (1% or more). The CDR3 DNA sequence: TGCAGTGCTAGACGGGGGGCTGGAAACACCATATATTTT. It translates to CSARRGAGNTIYF. This chain uses TRBV20-1 with TRBJ1-3, with D possibly being TRBD1 (5 bases). This CDR3 has 13 amino acids. Germline V gene lookup returns CDR1 DFQATT and CDR2 SNEGSKA (reference sequence). V shed 2 bases and J shed 2 bases, with 7 bases lying between them.

The V and J genes are TRBV28 and TRBJ2-1; 12 bases are a match to TRBD2. This CDR3 has 19 residues. Germline V gene data show CDR1 as MDHEN and CDR2 as SYDVKM. V trimming: 4 bases; J trimming: 2 bases; junction bases outside the gene matches: 12. The CDR3 DNA reads TGTGCCAGCAGTTCCTTTGGGGGACTAGCGGGTAGCGCCTACAATGAGCAGTTCTTC. Its protein is CASSSFGGLAGSAYNEQFF.

This clonotype qualifies as medium-sized. J is TRBJ1-2 and V is TRBV5-4; 7 positions agree with TRBD1. The CDR3 spans 17 residues. Trimming at V came to 3 bases and at J to 0 bases, leaving 11 bases not matched to a gene. From germline, CDR1 is SGHNT and CDR2 YYREEE (reference sequence). The chain's CDR3 is CASSSDWTGKTNYGYTF. The CDR3 region has the DNA TGTGCCAGCAGCTCGGATTGGACAGGAAAAACTAACTATGGCTACACCTTC.

The CDR3 sequence: CSAPGRLHEQFF. Here the CDR3 DNA reads TGCAGTGCGCCCGGCAGATTACATGAGCAGTTCTTC. The chain is built from TRBV20-1 and TRBJ2-1; D is uncertain. Looked up from germline, CDR1 is DFQATT and CDR2 is SNEGSKA (reference sequence). The length of the CDR3 is 12 residues. The germline V and J ends were trimmed by 6 bases and 8 bases, with 14 bases remaining between them.

The J gene is TRBJ1-1, the V gene TRBV6-2 or TRBV6-3, with D hard to call. V was clipped by 5 bases and J by 5 bases, with 15 bases between them. Germline CDR1 is MNHEY and CDR2 is SVGEGT. This CDR3 has 14 residues. The CDR3 nucleotides are TGTGCCAGCAGTCCCGGGATACAGAGGACTGAAGCTTTCTTT. It codes for CASSPGIQRTEAFF.

The chain combines TRBV6-2 or TRBV6-3 with TRBJ2-7; 7 bases map to TRBD2. J was trimmed by 5 bases and V by 6 bases; bases with no gene match: 10. CDR3 length: 14 residues. Germline V CDR1 and CDR2: MNHEY, SVGEGT. For the CDR3, the DNA is TGTGCCAGCAGGGTGGCGGGAGTTCCCCACGAGCAGTACTTC. Translation: CASRVAGVPHEQYF.

The DNA of the CDR3 is TGTGCCAGCAGATCTACAGACAGGGGCTCCTACGAGCAGTACTTC. It codes for CASRSTDRGSYEQYF. The genes are TRBV12-3 or TRBV12-4 and TRBJ2-7, with 8 bases identical to TRBD1. The CDR3 covers 15 residues. Trimming took 6 bases from V and 0 from J; bases not matched to a gene: 7.

The chain has TRBV19 and TRBJ2-2; D is possibly TRBD2 (5 bases). CDR1 LNHDA and CDR2 SQIVND come from the germline V gene (reference sequence). The CDR3 runs to 14 residues. Trimming removed 6 bases from V and 4 bases from J, with 12 bases in between. CDR3 DNA: TGTGCCAGTAGATTTAGCGTTATCACCGGGGAGCTGTTTTTT. It codes for CASRFSVITGELFF.

J is TRBJ2-7 and V is TRBV4-3; a weak D match, TRBD1 (5 bases). From germline, CDR1 is LGHNA and CDR2 YSLEER. The length of the CDR3 is 14 residues. V lost 1 base and J lost 2, with 9 bases in between. The CDR3: CASSQAQAAYEQYF. The CDR3 coding sequence is TGCGCCAGCAGCCAAGCACAGGCCGCCTACGAGCAGTACTTC.

The genes are TRBV28 and TRBJ1-1; D is ambiguous. Germline V gives CDR1 MDHEN, CDR2 SYDVKM. The CDR3 runs 15 residues. V lost 3 bases and J lost 1, with 12 bases in between. The CDR3 reads CASSFQPRGNTEAFF. The CDR3 bases are TGTGCCAGCAGTTTCCAGCCCCGGGGGAACACTGAAGCTTTCTTT.

This chain connects TRBV6-1 to TRBJ1-1; 7 bases fit TRBD1. This CDR3 has 13 residues. CDR1 and CDR2 from the germline V gene are MNHNS and SASEGT. The V segment lost 6 bases and the J segment 8 bases; nucleotides outside the gene matches: 9. CDR3 coding DNA: TGTGCCAGCAGAGAGACAGGGAATACCGAAGCTTTCTTT. Protein: CASRETGNTEAFF.

The gene calls are TRBV21-1 and TRBJ2-7; TRBD2 reflects the table's D call only, with no check against the DNA. TRBV21-1 is a documented pseudogene. The CDR3 runs 16 residues. The CDR3 DNA follows: TGTGCCAGCAGCAGGACTAGCGGGAGAATAACGTACGAGCAGTACTTC. It specifies CASSRTSGRITYEQYF.

The rearrangement links TRBV7-6 to TRBJ2-6; perhaps TRBD1 as D (6 bases). Germline values: CDR1 SGHVS, CDR2 FNYEAQ. The CDR3 has 18 amino acids. The V end was cut by 0 bases, the J end by 3 bases, with 15 bases between. CDR3 sequence (DNA): TGTGCCAGCAGCTTAGCGGTTCCAGGGGTTATTGGGGCCAACGTCCTGACTTTC. Amino acid sequence: CASSLAVPGVIGANVLTF. The complete variable domain, with remaining parts taken from reference TRBV7-6 and TRBJ2-6, reads GAGVSQSPRYKVTKRGQDVALRCDPISGHVSLYWYRQALGQGPEFLTYFNYEAQQDKSGLPNDRFSAERPEGSISTLTIQRTEQRDSAMYRCASSLAVPGVIGANVLTFGAGSRLTVL.

The chain links TRBV20-1 to TRBJ1-1; 8 positions match TRBD1. Per the germline V gene, CDR1 is DFQATT and CDR2 is SNEGSKA (reference sequence). J was trimmed by 10 bases and V by 0 bases; bases with no gene match: 10. This CDR3 spans 14 amino acids. This CDR3 reads CSARDGLGGTGAFF. The CDR3, as DNA: TGCAGTGCTAGAGACGGTTTAGGTGGGACAGGAGCTTTCTTT.

The chain uses TRBV4-3 and TRBJ2-3; 16 bases match TRBD2. After removal of 1 base from V and 6 bases from J, the junction contained 7 bases not matched to a gene. The V gene's germline CDR1 is LGHNA and CDR2 YSLEER. This CDR3 has 18 amino acids. In DNA form, the CDR3 reads TGCGCCAGCAGCCAAGGGGGACTAGCGGGAGGGTTCATGGATACGCAGTATTTT. Protein: CASSQGGLAGGFMDTQYF.

This clonotype was detected only a few times. The rearrangement joins TRBV2 to TRBJ1-5; no definite D call. This CDR3 comprises 15 residues. Trimming removed 8 bases from V and 7 bases from J, with 21 bases in between. CDR1 is SNHLY and CDR2 is FYNNEI in the germline V gene. CDR3 sequence: CASVLTSAAGQPQHF. The CDR3, as DNA: TGTGCCAGCGTTTTAACCTCGGCGGCGGGGCAGCCCCAGCATTTT.

The J gene is TRBJ2-1, the V gene TRBV6-5; 12 nucleotides match TRBD2. Germline V gene lookup returns CDR1 MNHEY and CDR2 SVGAGI. Trimming at V came to 4 bases and at J to 7 bases, leaving 11 bases not matched to a gene. The CDR3 extends over 17 amino acids. The CDR3 DNA reads as TGTGCCAGCAGTTCGCGACGGACTAGCGGGAACCGGAATGAGCAGTTCTTC. Protein product: CASSSRRTSGNRNEQFF.

This clonotype was seen only a few times. The chain is built from TRBV6-1 and TRBJ2-1, with no clear D. This CDR3 spans 12 amino acids. Germline CDR1 reads MNHNS; CDR2 reads SASEGT. V was shortened by 6 bases and J by 2 bases, with 5 bases between the two germline ends. The CDR3 sequence: CASRSTYNEQFF. The DNA for the CDR3 is TGTGCCAGCAGGTCGACCTACAATGAGCAGTTCTTC.

As DNA, the CDR3 is TGCAGTGCTAGAGATGTCCTGGGACAGGGGTACGAGCAGTACTTC. Translated, it gives CSARDVLGQGYEQYF. The chain recombines TRBV20-1 with TRBJ2-7, with 10 bases matching TRBD1. Trimming removed 0 bases from V and 4 bases from J; junction bases left unmatched: 6. The CDR3 has 15 amino acids. Germline CDR1 is DFQATT and CDR2 is SNEGSKA (reference sequence).

This clonotype was detected only a few times. This chain uses TRBV27 with TRBJ2-3; no firm D call. Trimming pared 3 bases from V and 5 bases from J, leaving 9 bases between. Germline loops: CDR1 MNHEY, CDR2 SMNVEV (reference sequence). This CDR3 has 13 amino acids. The CDR3 region has the DNA TGTGCCAGCAGTTTCGCAGAGCGAGATACGCAGTATTTT. Residues: CASSFAERDTQYF.

The chain uses TRBV30 and TRBJ1-2; D call uncertain. With 2 bases removed from V and 4 bases from J, the gap between germline ends came to 17 bases. The CDR3 sequence is 15 residues long. Germline loops: CDR1 GTSNPN, CDR2 SVGIG (reference sequence). CDR3 nucleotides: TGTGCCTGGAGTATTGGTGAACAGATCACCTATGGCTACACCTTC. Amino acid sequence: CAWSIGEQITYGYTF.

The rearrangement uses TRBV5-4 and TRBJ2-3; TRBD2 might be the D (5 bases). Germline assignment: CDR1 SGHNT and CDR2 YYREEE (reference sequence). Trimming removed 2 bases at V and 4 bases at J, with 14 bases between. This CDR3 contains 15 residues. CDR3 region: CASSFDREGADTQYF. CDR3 DNA sequence: TGTGCCAGCAGCTTCGATAGAGAGGGAGCAGATACGCAGTATTTT.

This clonotype was seen a handful of times. J is TRBJ1-1 and V is TRBV6-5; 8 positions match TRBD1. This CDR3 spans 15 amino acids. Germline V gene sequence: CDR1 MNHEY, CDR2 SVGAGI. V was pared by 4 bases and J by 5 bases, with 9 bases of the junction left unmatched. For the CDR3, the DNA is TGTGCCAGCAGTTCCAGACAGGGGCTGTGGACTGAAGCTTTCTTT. This sequence encodes CASSSRQGLWTEAFF.

V gene TRBV27 combines with J gene TRBJ1-5, with no clear D. V was shortened by 5 bases and J by 2 bases, with 13 bases between the two germline ends. The CDR3 has 15 residues. In germline, CDR1 is MNHEY, CDR2 SMNVEV (reference sequence). DNA of the CDR3: TGTGCCAGCAGTCCCTGGACGGCCGGCAATCAGCCCCAGCATTTT. This codes for CASSPWTAGNQPQHF.

The genes are TRBV25-1 and TRBJ1-5; D gene ambiguous. Germline lookup yields CDR1 MGHDK and CDR2 SYGVNS. The V and J ends lost 1 base and 4 bases respectively, with 5 bases between them. CDR3 length: 13 amino acids. CDR3 coding DNA: TGTGCCAGCAGTGAATCGGGGAATCAGCCCCAGCATTTT. It is translated as CASSESGNQPQHF.

This clonotype has just a few counts. The chain combines TRBV19 with TRBJ2-2; the D gene is possibly TRBD1 (6 bases). The CDR3 extends over 15 amino acids. V was shortened by 6 bases and J by 4 bases, with 15 bases between the two germline ends. CDR1 is LNHDA and CDR2 is SQIVND in the germline V gene (reference sequence). The CDR3 region is CASRDRGRSTGELFF. CDR3 nucleotide sequence: TGTGCCAGTAGGGACAGAGGGCGAAGCACCGGGGAGCTGTTTTTT. Variable domain in full (rest from reference TRBV19 and TRBJ2-2): DGGITQSPKYLFRKEGQNVTLSCEQNLNHDAMYWYRQDPGQGLRLIYYSQIVNDFQKGDIAEGYSVSREKKESFPLTVTSAQKNPTAFYLCASRDRGRSTGELFFGEGSRLTVL.

This chain links TRBV7-9 with TRBJ2-3; D is ambiguous. CDR1 is SEHNR and CDR2 is FQNEAQ in the germline V gene (reference sequence). CDR3 length: 11 amino acids. V was trimmed by 2 bases and J by 5 bases, leaving 2 bases between them. This CDR3 reads CASSLLDTQYF. In DNA form, the CDR3 reads TGTGCCAGCAGCTTACTAGATACGCAGTATTTT.

A few counts support this clonotype. The genes are TRBV27 and TRBJ2-7; D gene uncertain. Germline V gives CDR1 MNHEY, CDR2 SMNVEV (reference sequence). Trimming shortened V by 3 bases and J by 2 bases, and 11 bases separated the two germline ends. The CDR3 contains 14 residues. The CDR3 nucleotides are TGTGCCAGCAGTTTGGGCACCTACACCTACGAGCAGTACTTC. Amino acids: CASSLGTYTYEQYF.

The chain links TRBV7-2 to TRBJ2-7; no firm D call. CDR3 size: 15 residues. The germline V and J ends were trimmed by 1 base and 2 bases, with 12 bases remaining between them. CDR1 SGHTA and CDR2 FQGNSA come from the germline V gene. The CDR3 region has the DNA TGTGCCAGCAGCTTAGGATTCGGCCAGACCTACGAGCAGTACTTC. Translation: CASSLGFGQTYEQYF.

This chain links TRBV5-1 with TRBJ2-5; D tentatively reads TRBD1 or TRBD2 (6 bases each). The germline CDR1 and CDR2 sequences are SGHRS and YFSETQ. CDR3 length: 16 amino acids. The ends were cut back, 2 bases at V and 7 bases at J, with 21 bases in the middle. CDR3 loop: CASSFPQGGGSATQYF. The CDR3 DNA sequence: TGCGCCAGCAGCTTCCCACAGGGAGGAGGGTCAGCGACCCAGTACTTC. The entire variable domain, with the rest obtained from reference TRBV5-1 and TRBJ2-5, is as follows: KAGVTQTPRYLIKTRGQQVTLSCSPISGHRSVSWYQQTPGQGLQFLFEYFSETQRNKGNFPGRFSGRQFSNSRSEMNVSTLELGDSALYLCASSFPQGGGSATQYFGPGTRLLVL.